This TCR beta chain was sequenced in a study of regulatory T cells in long-lasting Graves disease. Assembly of TCR beta libraries relied on iRepertoire HTBI primers together with Arm-PCR of CDR3 regions. TCRdb itself ran the multiplex PCR reads through MiXCR, one entry per CDR3 protein. Among approximately 440,000 distinct CDR3 sequences, less than 25% were seen once, and the ten largest hold approximately 25%. This clonotype has a count of ten or more. Relative to the germline gene, one junction end is altered; a read error may explain this. Time point indicated: persistent/refractory GD, antithyroid drugs over 5 years with positive TRAb. RNA isolated from PBMCs was used to make the TCR library. CDR1 is MNHEY and CDR2 is SMNVEV in the germline V gene (reference sequence). CDR3 length equals 16 residues.

The receptor comes from a female donor with Graves disease. The sample here was peripheral blood mononuclear cells (PBMCs), taken when the disease was refractory, from a patient treated with antithyroid drugs. This rearrangement joins TRBV27 to TRBJ1-5; 8 nucleotides line up with TRBD1. CDR3 coding DNA: TGCGAGGAGGGGACAGGACTTTACCATAGCAATCAGCCCCAGCATTTT. This translates into CEEGTGLYHSNQPQHF.